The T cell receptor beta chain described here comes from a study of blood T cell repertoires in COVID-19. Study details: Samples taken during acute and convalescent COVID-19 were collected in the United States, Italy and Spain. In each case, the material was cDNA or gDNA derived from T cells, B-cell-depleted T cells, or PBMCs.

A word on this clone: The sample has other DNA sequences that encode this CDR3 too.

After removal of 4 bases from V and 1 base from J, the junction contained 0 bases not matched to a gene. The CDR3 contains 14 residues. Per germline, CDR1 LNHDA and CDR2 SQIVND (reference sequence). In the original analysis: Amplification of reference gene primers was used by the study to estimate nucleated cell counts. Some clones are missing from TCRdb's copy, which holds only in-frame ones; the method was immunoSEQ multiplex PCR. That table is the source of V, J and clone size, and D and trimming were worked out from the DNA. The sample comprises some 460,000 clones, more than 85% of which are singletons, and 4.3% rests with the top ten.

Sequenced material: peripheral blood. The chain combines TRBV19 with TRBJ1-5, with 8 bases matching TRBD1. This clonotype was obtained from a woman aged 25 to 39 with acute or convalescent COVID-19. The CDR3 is CASSRQGSNQPQHF. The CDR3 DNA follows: TGTGCCAGTAGTAGACAGGGGAGCAATCAGCCCCAGCATTTT. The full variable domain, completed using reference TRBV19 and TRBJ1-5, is DGGITQSPKYLFRKEGQNVTLSCEQNLNHDAMYWYRQDPGQGLRLIYYSQIVNDFQKGDIAEGYSVSREKKESFPLTVTSAQKNPTAFYLCASSRQGSNQPQHFGDGTRLSIL.